The 25 T cell receptor beta chains in this list originate from one sample, sequenced in a study of T cell repertoires in cytomegalovirus infection. TCRdb ran MiXCR on the reads and lists one entry per CDR3 protein. The table includes about 140,000 distinct CDR3 sequences, under 8% detected once. Specimen: PBMCs. The receptors derive from a human donor in good health (CMV status not recorded). Some clones in this sample may be carry-over from other donors' samples.

V usage is TRBV6-1 and J usage is TRBJ1-1, with a possible D match to TRBD1 (6 bases). CDR3 size: 13 residues. Germline CDR1 reads MNHNS; CDR2 reads SASEGT. V lost 6 bases and J lost 3, with 11 bases in between. CDR3 loop: CASRRGIDTEAFF. The CDR3 DNA follows: TGTGCCAGCAGGAGGGGGATCGACACTGAAGCTTTCTTT.

This chain joins TRBV7-2 and TRBJ1-2; D not resolved. Germline lookup yields CDR1 SGHTA and CDR2 FQGNSA. V gave up 5 bases and J gave up 4 bases, with 14 bases separating them. The CDR3 runs to 14 residues. CDR3 in amino acids: CASSPSGAGYGYTF. The DNA of the CDR3 is TGTGCCAGCAGCCCCTCCGGTGCGGGCTATGGCTACACCTTC.

This clonotype was recorded at least ten times. The rearrangement joins TRBV12-5 to TRBJ2-1; 11 nucleotides align to TRBD1. Germline V gives CDR1 LGHNT, CDR2 FRNRAP. After removal of 5 bases from V and 9 bases from J, the junction contained 6 bases not matched to a gene. The CDR3 runs to 14 residues. The CDR3 region is CASGTGQGGSEQFF. CDR3 coding DNA: TGTGCTAGTGGTACGGGACAGGGGGGGAGTGAGCAGTTCTTC.

This clonotype has at least ten counts. J is TRBJ1-2 and V is TRBV7-2; D is ambiguous. CDR3 length equals 15 residues. The germline gives CDR1 SGHTA, CDR2 FQGNSA. The ends were cut back, 1 base at V and 0 bases at J, with 9 bases in the middle. The CDR3 loop is CASSLDPTTNYGYTF. The DNA for the CDR3 is TGTGCCAGCAGCTTAGATCCTACCACTAACTATGGCTACACCTTC.

At least ten counts were recorded for this clonotype. The chain recombines TRBV5-6 with TRBJ2-7; weak D call: TRBD1 (5 bases). V dropped 5 bases and J dropped 6 bases, with 9 bases sitting between them. Germline V gene sequence: CDR1 SGHDT, CDR2 YYEEEE. The CDR3 sequence is 11 residues long. CDR3 residues: CASRDNSEQYF. As DNA, the CDR3 is TGTGCCAGCAGGGACAATTCCGAGCAGTACTTC.

Details on this clonotype: This could be a read error, since a much larger clone is one nucleotide away. The DNA of the CDR3 is TGTGCCAGCAGCTCCGGGACAGTCTATGGCTACACCTTC. Translated, it gives CASSSGTVYGYTF. The gene calls are TRBV5-6 and TRBJ1-2; 7 nucleotides line up with TRBD1. The CDR3 length is 13 residues. The V gene's germline CDR1 is SGHDT and CDR2 YYEEEE. Trimming took 3 bases from V and 4 from J; bases not matched to a gene: 3.

The chain employs TRBV28 and TRBJ1-6; D unclear. The V and J ends lost 3 bases and 12 bases respectively, with 12 bases between them. CDR3 length: 13 residues. Germline values: CDR1 MDHEN, CDR2 SYDVKM. CDR3 protein: CASSLMGRGPLHF. CDR3 sequence (DNA): TGTGCCAGCAGTTTGATGGGTAGAGGACCCCTCCACTTT.

Only a few counts were recorded for this clonotype. In nucleotides, the CDR3 is TGTGCCAGCAGTTCCCCTAGGAACACCATATATTTT. This translates into CASSSPRNTIYF. The chain employs TRBV28 and TRBJ1-3, with D unclear. This CDR3 region has 12 residues. With 4 bases removed from V and 7 bases from J, the gap between germline ends came to 8 bases. Germline loops: CDR1 MDHEN, CDR2 SYDVKM.

Many counts were recorded for this clonotype. The J gene is TRBJ1-3, the V gene TRBV2; TRBD1 is a possible D gene (5 bases). V was clipped by 8 bases and J by 4 bases, with 18 bases between them. The CDR3 covers 15 residues. Germline V gives CDR1 SNHLY, CDR2 FYNNEI. This CDR3 reads CASGRRGEPGNTIYF. CDR3 DNA: TGTGCCAGCGGCAGAAGAGGGGAGCCCGGAAACACCATATATTTT.

The CDR3 sequence is CASSRDRLNTGELFF. The CDR3 DNA reads TGTGCCAGCAGCCGGGACAGACTCAACACCGGGGAGCTGTTTTTT. The chain combines TRBV2 with TRBJ2-2; 7 bases agree with TRBD1. The CDR3 is made up of 15 amino acids. Germline values: CDR1 SNHLY, CDR2 FYNNEI. The V gene end was trimmed by 6 bases and the J gene end by 2 bases; junction bases not matched to a gene: 6. The variable domain in full, completed from reference TRBV2 and TRBJ2-2, reads EPEVTQTPSHQVTQMGQEVILRCVPISNHLYFYWYRQILGQKVEFLVSFYNNEISEKSEIFDDQFSVERPDGSNFTLKIRSTKLEDSAMYFCASSRDRLNTGELFFGEGSRLTVL.

This clonotype was found many times. The chain carries TRBV20-1 and TRBJ2-1, with D perhaps matching TRBD2 (7 bases). Looked up from germline, CDR1 is DFQATT and CDR2 is SNEGSKA (reference sequence). Trimming took 2 bases from V and 3 from J, leaving 20 bases between them. The CDR3 has 17 amino acids. The chain's CDR3 is CSARPPAAGALYNEQFF. The CDR3, as DNA: TGCAGTGCTAGACCCCCGGCGGCGGGGGCCCTCTACAATGAGCAGTTCTTC.

This clonotype was counted at least ten times. The V call is TRBV25-1, the J call TRBJ2-3; D possibly corresponds to TRBD2 (6 bases). The CDR3 has 16 amino acids. Trimming removed 8 bases at V and 2 bases at J, with 20 bases between. CDR1 and CDR2 from the germline V gene are MGHDK and SYGVNS. The CDR3 DNA reads as TGTGCCAGCCCCCCCCAGGAGGGGCTGGACACAGATACGCAGTATTTT. Its translation: CASPPQEGLDTDTQYF.

A few counts support this clonotype. The chain combines TRBV20-1 with TRBJ1-1; possibly TRBD1 for D (5 bases). Germline values: CDR1 DFQATT, CDR2 SNEGSKA (reference sequence). V lost 6 bases and J lost 4, with 21 bases in between. The CDR3 has 15 amino acids. The CDR3 bases are TGCAGTGCCCGAGGGACCCTCCGGGTGGGCACTGAAGCTTTCTTT. Residues: CSARGTLRVGTEAFF.

This clonotype was seen repeatedly, ten times or more. The gene calls are TRBV2 and TRBJ1-5, with 8 bases fitting TRBD1. The CDR3 has 17 amino acids. Germline V gene lookup returns CDR1 SNHLY and CDR2 FYNNEI. Trimming removed 7 bases from V and 1 base from J; junction bases left unmatched: 12. The CDR3 protein is CASTRGGRGLSNQPQHF. CDR3 in DNA: TGTGCCAGCACCCGAGGTGGCAGGGGGCTAAGCAATCAGCCCCAGCATTTT.

There are many counts of this clonotype. The chain links TRBV29-1 to TRBJ2-1; TRBD1 agrees at 11 bases. Germline assignment: CDR1 SQVTM and CDR2 ANQGSEA. Losses at the gene ends were 7 bases for V and 7 bases for J; bases not matched to a gene: 12. This CDR3 region has 15 residues. The CDR3 DNA reads as TGCAGCGCTATCGGGACAGGGGGTTCGTTTAATGAGCAGTTCTTC. It is translated as CSAIGTGGSFNEQFF.

The rearrangement links TRBV7-3 to TRBJ2-2; the D is unclear. The CDR3 has 16 amino acids. Germline V gene sequence: CDR1 SGHTA, CDR2 FQGTGA. Trimming left V 5 bases short and J 1 base short, with 14 bases between. CDR3 coding DNA: TGTGCCAGCAGCCCATATTTGACTGGGAACACCGGGGAGCTGTTTTTT. Translating gives CASSPYLTGNTGELFF.

This clonotype was found many times. This chain joins TRBV7-9 and TRBJ2-5, with TRBD1 identical over 9 bases. The length of the CDR3 is 16 residues. Per germline, CDR1 SEHNR and CDR2 FQNEAQ (reference sequence). Trimming at V came to 1 base and at J to 2 bases, leaving 5 bases not matched to a gene. CDR3 loop: CASSLGVGQGQETQYF. In nucleotides, the CDR3 is TGTGCCAGCAGCTTAGGTGTTGGACAGGGGCAAGAGACCCAGTACTTC.

A few counts support this clonotype. The chain carries TRBV18 and TRBJ1-6; D possibly corresponds to TRBD1 (5 bases). CDR3 length: 15 amino acids. CDR1 is KGHSH, CDR2 LQKENI, per germline. V shed 5 bases and J shed 0 bases, with 8 bases lying between them. CDR3 in amino acids: CASSGASSYNSPLHF. In nucleotides, the CDR3 is TGTGCCAGCTCAGGGGCTAGCTCCTATAATTCACCCCTCCACTTT.

This clonotype has at least ten counts. The rearrangement joins TRBV7-2 to TRBJ2-2; 8 nucleotides agree with TRBD1. J gave up 3 bases and V 7 bases, and 4 bases lay outside the gene matches. The CDR3 loop spans 14 amino acids. Germline CDR1 is SGHTA and CDR2 is FQGNSA. The CDR3 DNA sequence: TGTGCCAGCACCGACAGGGGTTACACCGGGGAGCTGTTTTTT. It translates to CASTDRGYTGELFF. Supplemented by reference TRBV7-2 and TRBJ2-2, the full variable domain reads GAGVSQSPSNKVTEKGKDVELRCDPISGHTALYWYRQSLGQGLEFLIYFQGNSAPDKSGLPSDRFSAERTGGSVSTLTIQRTQQEDSAVYLCASTDRGYTGELFFGEGSRLTVL.

The DNA for the CDR3 is TGCAGTGCCCGAACGCCGGGCCGAAAAGGAGAGCAGTACTTC. As protein: CSARTPGRKGEQYF. The chain uses TRBV20-1 and TRBJ2-7; no definite D call. V lost 6 bases and J lost 7, with 22 bases in between. Germline loops: CDR1 DFQATT, CDR2 SNEGSKA (reference sequence). The CDR3 length is 14 residues.

This clonotype was seen at least ten times. The J gene is TRBJ2-1, the V gene TRBV7-2, with TRBD1 identical over 7 bases. Germline V gives CDR1 SGHTA, CDR2 FQGNSA. Trimming cost V 5 bases and J 3 bases; bases outside gene matches: 4. The CDR3 has 14 amino acids. The CDR3 sequence: CASSPRTGYNEQFF. As DNA, the CDR3 is TGTGCCAGCAGCCCCAGGACAGGCTACAATGAGCAGTTCTTC.

Many counts were recorded for this clonotype. The chain links TRBV6-2 or TRBV6-3 to TRBJ2-5; 9 bases fit TRBD2. This CDR3 region has 15 residues. The V gene end was trimmed by 0 bases and the J gene end by 7 bases; junction bases not matched to a gene: 6. Germline CDR1 MNHEY, CDR2 SVGEGT. CDR3: CASSYSRSGGRTQYF. The DNA for the CDR3 is TGTGCCAGCAGTTACTCGAGGAGCGGGGGGAGGACCCAGTACTTC.

J is TRBJ1-2 and V is TRBV5-4; no firm D call. With 4 bases removed from V and 7 bases from J, the gap between germline ends came to 14 bases. The CDR3 contains 13 residues. The germline gives CDR1 SGHNT, CDR2 YYREEE (reference sequence). This chain's CDR3 is CASSPPSDLGYTF. The CDR3 nucleotides read TGTGCCAGCAGCCCCCCTTCGGATCTTGGCTACACCTTC.

This clonotype was observed many times. The chain links TRBV28 to TRBJ2-7; 8 nucleotides align to TRBD1. The germline V gene encodes CDR1 MDHEN and CDR2 SYDVKM. The CDR3 runs 15 residues. The V gene end was trimmed by 7 bases and the J gene end by 1 base; junction bases not matched to a gene: 9. DNA of the CDR3: TGTGCCAGCACCGGGGGATACAGGGGGTCCTACGAGCAGTACTTC. This codes for CASTGGYRGSYEQYF. The full variable domain, in which reference TRBV28 and TRBJ2-7 provide the parts outside the CDR3, is DVKVTQSSRYLVKRTGEKVFLECVQDMDHENMFWYRQDPGLGLRLIYFSYDVKMKEKGDIPEGYSVSREKKERFSLILESASTNQTSMYLCASTGGYRGSYEQYFGPGTRLTVT.

This clonotype came up a few times. V gene TRBV12-5 combines with J gene TRBJ1-6; unclear D gene. From germline, CDR1 is LGHNT and CDR2 FRNRAP. CDR3 length: 17 residues. V was pared by 8 bases and J by 0 bases, with 17 bases between. This chain's CDR3 is CASQSGISSSYNSPLHF. CDR3 coding DNA: TGTGCTAGTCAGTCAGGCATTTCGAGCTCCTATAATTCACCCCTCCACTTT.